This T cell receptor (beta chain) was identified in a study of blood T cell repertoires in COVID-19. Ages ranged from about 18 to 89 years, with residence in 24 US areas. The study assigned cohorts using participant-reported clinical history. All recovered Cohort 3 donors got two negative PCRs, got clearance, or saw symptom resolution. Method: immunoSEQ multiplex PCR; TCRdb's copy keeps in-frame clones and lacks some. Of about 190,000 clones listed, 84% were seen once; the top ten hold approximately 3%. The clonotype originates from a woman younger than 45 who had recovered from COVID-19. The sample consisted of PBMCs or T cells enriched from blood (not recorded which).

The DNA of the CDR3 is TGTGCCAGCAGCTTAGGGGACAGGGAGGCGGATGAGCAGTTCTTC. Its protein product is CASSLGDREADEQFF. V and J are TRBV7-9 and TRBJ2-1; 9 bases line up with TRBD1. The germline V gene has CDR1 SEHNR and CDR2 FQNEAQ (reference sequence). The CDR3 is 15 residues long. V trimming: 1 base; J trimming: 8 bases; junction bases outside the gene matches: 6.